This TCR beta chain appears in the sequencing data of a study of vaccination effects on CD4 cells after COVID-19. V was cut by 4 bases and J by 0 bases, with 7 bases left in between. There are 14 residues in the CDR3. Germline V gene data show CDR1 as LNHDA and CDR2 as SQIVND (reference sequence). Study-level results: Only 1 of 255 vaccine-induced clones from healthy vaccinees cross-reacted with common cold coronaviruses.

Of note for this clone: Its antigen is not identified.

TCRdb's copy holds only in-frame clones and misses some; the assay was immunoSEQ multiplex PCR. Among tens of thousands of clones listed, approximately 73% were seen once. Following 10 days of culture, CD4+ T cells were isolated. Two-dose vaccination with either BNT162b2 or mRNA-1273 was given to the participants. Here the sequenced sample was CD4+ T cells from PBMCs cultured without peptide, taken after COVID-19 vaccination. This TCR was sampled from a human donor who received a COVID-19 vaccine. The gene calls are TRBV19 and TRBJ2-1; no clear D. The CDR3: CASSKESSYNEQFF. CDR3 DNA: TGTGCCAGTAGTAAGGAGAGCTCCTACAATGAGCAGTTCTTC.